This entry concerns a single TCR beta chain. The antigen is unknown. The data stem from a study of T cells expressing NK-cell markers. Study details: Sorted CD3+CD56+NKG2C+, CD3+CD56+NKG2C- and CD3+CD56-NKG2C+ T cells provided the TCR beta repertoires. Study-wide findings and caveats: Dominant NKG2C+ clonotypes were found to form about 1.0-8% of CD8+ T cells in five to seven donors.

The CDR3 has 15 residues. Per the germline V gene, CDR1 is SGHTS and CDR2 is YDEGEE. TCRdb re-called the 5' RACE reads; every CDR3 protein appears as one record, without DNA. Its table records about 160,000 distinct CDR3 sequences. The J gene is TRBJ2-1, the V gene TRBV5-8; as DNA is missing, the TRBD2 call by TCRdb cannot be tested. This sequence originates from a woman aged 18 to 75 in good health. Sequencing used blood T cells: a sorted CD56 or NKG2C T cell subset, CD4+ or CD8+ T cells, or bulk PBMC T cells (not recorded which). The CDR3: CASSLVLAGVVEQFF.